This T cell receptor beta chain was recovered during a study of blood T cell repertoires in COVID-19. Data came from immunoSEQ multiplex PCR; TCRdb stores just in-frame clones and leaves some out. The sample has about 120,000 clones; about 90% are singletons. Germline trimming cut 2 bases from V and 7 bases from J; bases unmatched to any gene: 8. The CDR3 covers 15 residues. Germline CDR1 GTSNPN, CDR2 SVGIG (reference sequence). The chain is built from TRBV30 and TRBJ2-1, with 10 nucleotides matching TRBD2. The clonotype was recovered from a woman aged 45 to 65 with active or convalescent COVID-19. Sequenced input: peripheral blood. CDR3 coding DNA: TGTGCCTGGAGTCACCGCCCAGCGGGAGGGAATGAGCAGTTCTTC. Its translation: CAWSHRPAGGNEQFF.